A single sample gave rise to the 17 T cell receptor beta chains below, sequenced in a study of cytomegalovirus exposure and HLA in healthy donors. Primers for the PCR totalled 60 Vbeta and 13 Jbeta. Libraries were prepared by immunoSEQ multiplex PCR; TCRdb keeps only in-frame clonotypes and omits some of them. The data hold approximately 80,000 clones, with around 68% observed a single time. The specimen was PBMCs. The origin of the receptors is a man aged 30-40 years in good health and CMV-seropositive.

The chain carries TRBV7-9 and TRBJ1-2, with D possibly being TRBD1 (5 bases). The V end was cut by 2 bases, the J end by 6 bases, with 16 bases between. CDR3 length: 15 amino acids. In germline, CDR1 is SEHNR, CDR2 FQNEAQ (reference sequence). The CDR3 nucleotides read TGTGCCAGCAGCTTAAAGGCAGGGAGGGCGAATGGCTACACCTTC. Its translation is CASSLKAGRANGYTF.

CDR3 sequence reads: CASLQGARDYGYTF. CDR3 DNA sequence: TGTGCCAGCCTACAGGGGGCAAGGGACTATGGCTACACCTTC. This chain joins TRBV2 and TRBJ1-2; 9 nucleotides align to TRBD1. The CDR3 is 14 residues long. V dropped 8 bases and J dropped 3; count of bases not matched to a gene: 7. Germline lookup yields CDR1 SNHLY and CDR2 FYNNEI.

The rearrangement links TRBV29-1 to TRBJ1-2; 7 bases align to TRBD1. The V segment lost 3 bases and the J segment 6 bases; nucleotides outside the gene matches: 10. Germline CDR1 is SQVTM and CDR2 is ANQGSEA. The CDR3 is 14 amino acids. The CDR3 DNA reads TGCAGCGTTGACTTGCGACAGGGAGCAAATGGCTACACCTTC. Protein: CSVDLRQGANGYTF.

The chain carries TRBV30 and TRBJ1-6; 7 bases are a match to TRBD1. Per germline, CDR1 GTSNPN and CDR2 SVGIG (reference sequence). CDR3 length equals 16 residues. V lost 4 bases, J lost 6 bases, and 12 bases stayed unmatched. CDR3 loop: CAWNDWRDRFNSPLHF. CDR3 sequence (DNA): TGTGCCTGGAATGATTGGCGGGACAGATTTAATTCACCCCTCCACTTT.

The chain joins TRBV4-1 to TRBJ2-5; possible D gene TRBD2, 6 bases. Germline assignment: CDR1 MGHRA and CDR2 YSYEKL. This CDR3 is 14 amino acids long. Deletions cut 6 bases from V and 7 bases from J, with 18 bases between. CDR3 sequence reads: CASSPSMTRGTQYF. The CDR3 DNA follows: TGCGCCAGCAGTCCTTCGATGACGCGGGGGACCCAGTACTTC.

The gene calls are TRBV7-2 and TRBJ1-1; D unresolved. The CDR3 sequence is 13 residues long. CDR1 and CDR2 from the germline V gene are SGHTA and FQGNSA. The V end lost 8 bases, the J end lost 3 bases, and 13 bases lay between the germline ends. The CDR3 coding sequence is TGTGCCAGCCTCCCGGTTTCTTACACTGAAGCTTTCTTT. Translation: CASLPVSYTEAFF.

Only a few counts were recorded for this clone. The chain carries TRBV10-1 and TRBJ2-1; D is perhaps TRBD2 (6 bases). CDR3 length: 15 amino acids. Trimming left V 5 bases short and J 6 bases short, with 17 bases between. Germline V CDR1 and CDR2: WNHNN, SYGVQD (reference sequence). The CDR3 nucleotides are TGCGCCAGCAGTAAGGAGGGCAGGGAGGCCAATGAGCAGTTCTTC. Translating gives CASSKEGREANEQFF.

The CDR3 sequence: CASSQEATVLNTEAFF. The DNA for the CDR3 is TGTGCCAGCAGCCAAGAAGCGACAGTTTTAAACACTGAAGCTTTCTTT. The V call is TRBV4-2, the J call TRBJ1-1, with a tentative D call TRBD1 (5 bases). This CDR3 region has 16 residues. Trimming took off 0 bases at V and 2 bases at J, with 13 bases between the two ends. From germline, CDR1 is LGHNA and CDR2 YNFKEQ.

The J gene is TRBJ2-4, the V gene TRBV7-9; 9 bases map to TRBD1. CDR3 length equals 16 residues. V was pared by 1 base and J by 3 bases, with 4 bases of the junction left unmatched. Germline V gives CDR1 SEHNR, CDR2 FQNEAQ (reference sequence). This CDR3 reads CASSLDPGQGKNIQYF. The CDR3 DNA reads as TGTGCCAGCAGCTTAGACCCGGGACAGGGCAAAAACATTCAGTACTTC.

A single count supports this clone. The genes are TRBV27 and TRBJ2-4, with 8 bases aligning to TRBD2. CDR3 length: 17 amino acids. Germline values: CDR1 MNHEY, CDR2 SMNVEV (reference sequence). V was pared by 6 bases and J by 2 bases, with 12 bases of the junction left unmatched. This CDR3 reads CASSNGYGRVSKNIQYF. The CDR3, as DNA: TGTGCCAGCAGCAATGGATACGGGAGGGTTTCCAAAAACATTCAGTACTTC.

The CDR3 loop is CASKTGPNSGNTIYF. The CDR3 bases are TGTGCCAGCAAGACAGGGCCTAACTCTGGAAACACCATATATTTT. The J gene is TRBJ1-3, the V gene TRBV6-1; TRBD1 matches at 7 bases. This CDR3 has 15 residues. Trimming cost V 7 bases and J 0 bases; bases outside gene matches: 6. Germline CDR1 MNHNS, CDR2 SASEGT.

Here the CDR3 DNA reads TGCGCCAGCAGCTTAACGGCAGGCTACAATGAGCAGTTCTTC. The encoded protein is CASSLTAGYNEQFF. The rearrangement joins TRBV5-1 to TRBJ2-1; D remains unclear. Germline CDR1 is SGHRS and CDR2 is YFSETQ. The V end was cut by 2 bases, the J end by 3 bases, with 9 bases between. The CDR3 spans 14 residues.

The chain links TRBV6-1 to TRBJ2-7, with 9 bases that match TRBD2. The CDR3 is 15 amino acids. Germline V gene data show CDR1 as MNHNS and CDR2 as SASEGT. J was trimmed by 2 bases and V by 1 base; bases with no gene match: 3. The CDR3 sequence: CASSEGLAVTYEQYF. The CDR3 DNA is TGTGCCAGCAGTGAAGGACTAGCGGTAACCTACGAGCAGTACTTC.

The chain carries TRBV7-6 and TRBJ2-1, with 7 bases matching TRBD1. The junction had 4 bases not matched to a gene; V was cut back by 3 bases and J by 5 bases. Germline CDR1 is SGHVS and CDR2 is FNYEAQ. The CDR3 consists of 14 residues. CDR3 in DNA: TGTGCCAGCAGCTTGGACAGGTTTGACAATGAGCAGTTCTTC. It codes for CASSLDRFDNEQFF.

J is TRBJ2-2 and V is TRBV7-6; D remains unclear. Germline CDR1 reads SGHVS; CDR2 reads FNYEAQ. Trimming removed 0 bases at V and 1 base at J, with 9 bases between. The CDR3 is made up of 16 amino acids. The CDR3 coding sequence is TGTGCCAGCAGCTTAGCTCCGACTCTGAACACCGGGGAGCTGTTTTTT. Translation gives CASSLAPTLNTGELFF.

This chain links TRBV27 with TRBJ2-5; TRBD2 matches at 13 bases. V shed 4 bases, J shed 3 bases, and the junction held 2 bases outside the gene matches. The CDR3 is made up of 15 amino acids. CDR1 and CDR2 (germline): MNHEY, SMNVEV (reference sequence). CDR3 bases: TGTGCCAGCAGTTCCGGACTAGCGGGAGAAGAGACCCAGTACTTC. As protein: CASSSGLAGEETQYF.

The chain carries TRBV29-1 and TRBJ2-2; 12 nucleotides agree with TRBD2. Trimming removed 5 bases from V and 7 bases from J; junction bases left unmatched: 8. From germline, CDR1 is SQVTM and CDR2 ANQGSEA. The CDR3 contains 15 residues. The CDR3: CSVLTSGGSDGELFF. The CDR3 nucleotides read TGCAGCGTTTTGACTAGCGGGGGATCGGACGGGGAGCTGTTTTTT.